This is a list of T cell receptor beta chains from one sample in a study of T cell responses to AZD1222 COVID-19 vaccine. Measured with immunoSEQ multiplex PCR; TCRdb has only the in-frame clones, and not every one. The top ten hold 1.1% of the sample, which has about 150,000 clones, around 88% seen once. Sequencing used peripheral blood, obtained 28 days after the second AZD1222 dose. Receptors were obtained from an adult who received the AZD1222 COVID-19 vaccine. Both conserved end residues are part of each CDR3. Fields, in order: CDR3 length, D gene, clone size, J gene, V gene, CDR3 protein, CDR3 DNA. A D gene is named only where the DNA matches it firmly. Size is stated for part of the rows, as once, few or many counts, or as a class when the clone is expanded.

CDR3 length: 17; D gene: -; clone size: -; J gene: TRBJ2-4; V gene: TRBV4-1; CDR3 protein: CASSQELVGLAKNIQYF; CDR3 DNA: TGCGCCAGCAGCCAAGAACTCGTCGGGCTGGCCAAAAACATTCAGTACTTC
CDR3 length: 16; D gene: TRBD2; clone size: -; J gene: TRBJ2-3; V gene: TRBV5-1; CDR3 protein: CASSLDTGGPSDTQYF; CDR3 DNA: TGCGCCAGCAGCTTGGATACGGGGGGTCCATCAGATACGCAGTATTTT
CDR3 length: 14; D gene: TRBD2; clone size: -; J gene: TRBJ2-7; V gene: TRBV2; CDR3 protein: CASSPWGGSYEQYF; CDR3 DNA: TGTGCCAGCAGCCCGTGGGGGGGGTCCTACGAGCAGTACTTC
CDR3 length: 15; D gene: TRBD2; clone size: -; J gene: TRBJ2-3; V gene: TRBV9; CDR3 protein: CASSVSGTSTDTQYF; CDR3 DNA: TGTGCCAGCAGCGTTAGCGGGACTAGCACAGATACGCAGTATTTT
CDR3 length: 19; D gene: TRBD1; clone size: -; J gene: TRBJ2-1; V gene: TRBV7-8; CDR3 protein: CASSLGKTGQQRLYNEQFF; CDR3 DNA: TGTGCCAGCAGCTTAGGAAAGACAGGGCAACAAAGACTCTACAATGAGCAGTTCTTC
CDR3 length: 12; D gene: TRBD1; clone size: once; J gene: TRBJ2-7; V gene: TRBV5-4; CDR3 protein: CASSTTGAEQYF; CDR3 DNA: TGTGCCAGCAGCACCACAGGGGCCGAGCAGTACTTC
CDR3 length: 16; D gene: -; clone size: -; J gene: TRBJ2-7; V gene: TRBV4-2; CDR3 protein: CASSQEGRGWEYEQYF; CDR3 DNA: TGTGCCAGCAGCCAAGAGGGCAGGGGCTGGGAGTACGAGCAGTACTTC
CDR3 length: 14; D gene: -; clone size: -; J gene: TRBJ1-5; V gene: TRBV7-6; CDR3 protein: CASSPSYSGQPQHF; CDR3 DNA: TGTGCCAGCAGCCCTAGCTACTCGGGTCAGCCCCAGCATTTT
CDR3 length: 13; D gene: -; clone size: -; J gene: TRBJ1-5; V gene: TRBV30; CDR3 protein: CAWSVQPSQPQHF; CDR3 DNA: TGTGCCTGGAGTGTACAGCCTAGTCAGCCCCAGCATTTT
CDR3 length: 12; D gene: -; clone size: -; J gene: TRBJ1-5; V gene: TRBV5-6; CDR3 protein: CASSFGDQPQHF; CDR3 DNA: TGTGCCAGCAGCTTTGGTGATCAGCCCCAGCATTTT
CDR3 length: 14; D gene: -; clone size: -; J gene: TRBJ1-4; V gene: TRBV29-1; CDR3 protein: CSVDVPEGNEKLFF; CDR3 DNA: TGCAGCGTGGATGTACCGGAGGGTAATGAAAAACTGTTTTTT
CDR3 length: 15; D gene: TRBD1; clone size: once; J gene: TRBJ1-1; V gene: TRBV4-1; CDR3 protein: CASSPSQGGFTEAFF; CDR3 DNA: TGCGCCAGCAGCCCATCACAGGGGGGTTTCACTGAAGCTTTCTTT
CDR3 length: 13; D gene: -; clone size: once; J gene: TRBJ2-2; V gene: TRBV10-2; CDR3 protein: CAARGPNTGELFF; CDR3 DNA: TGCGCCGCGCGGGGGCCGAACACCGGGGAGCTGTTTTTT
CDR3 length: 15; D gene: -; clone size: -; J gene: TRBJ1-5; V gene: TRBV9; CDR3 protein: CASSVGGGAGQPQHF; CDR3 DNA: TGTGCCAGCAGCGTAGGGGGGGGAGCGGGTCAGCCCCAGCATTTT
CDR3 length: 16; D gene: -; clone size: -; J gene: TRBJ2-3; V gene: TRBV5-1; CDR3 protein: CASSLENWRGTDTQYF; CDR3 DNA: TGCGCCAGCAGCTTGGAAAATTGGCGGGGCACAGATACGCAGTATTTT
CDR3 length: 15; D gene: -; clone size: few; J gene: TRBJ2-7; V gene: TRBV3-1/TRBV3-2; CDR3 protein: CASSLLSGKGGEQYF; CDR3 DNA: TGTGCCAGCAGCCTCTTATCAGGGAAAGGGGGTGAGCAGTACTTC
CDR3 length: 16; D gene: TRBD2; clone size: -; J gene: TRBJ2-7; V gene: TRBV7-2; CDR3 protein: CASSLAGGYTFYEQYF; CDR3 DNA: TGTGCCAGCAGTCTAGCGGGGGGCTATACCTTCTACGAGCAGTACTTC
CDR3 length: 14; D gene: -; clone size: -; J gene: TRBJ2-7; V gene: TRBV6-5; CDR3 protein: CASSYTRDSGEQYF; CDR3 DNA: TGTGCCAGCAGTTACACCCGGGACAGCGGGGAGCAGTACTTC
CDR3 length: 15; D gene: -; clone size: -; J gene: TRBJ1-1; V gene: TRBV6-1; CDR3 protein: CASSDGGAGYTEAFF; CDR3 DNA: TGTGCCAGCAGTGACGGAGGGGCGGGATACACTGAAGCTTTCTTT
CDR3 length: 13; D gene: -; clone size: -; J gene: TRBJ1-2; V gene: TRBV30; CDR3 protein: CAWTGQPDYGYTF; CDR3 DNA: TGTGCCTGGACTGGACAGCCGGACTATGGCTACACCTTC
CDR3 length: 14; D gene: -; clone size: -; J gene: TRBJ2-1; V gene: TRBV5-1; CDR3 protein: CASSHQSSYNEQFF; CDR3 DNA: TGCGCCAGCAGTCACCAGAGCTCCTACAATGAGCAGTTCTTC
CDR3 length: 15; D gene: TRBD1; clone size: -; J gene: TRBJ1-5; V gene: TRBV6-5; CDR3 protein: CASSSGQAIFQPQHF; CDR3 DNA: TGTGCCAGCAGCAGTGGACAGGCCATTTTCCAGCCCCAGCATTTT
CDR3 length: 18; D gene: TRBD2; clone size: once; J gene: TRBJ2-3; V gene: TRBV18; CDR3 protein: CASSPPRAGGPVTDTQYF; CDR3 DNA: TGTGCCAGCTCACCACCACGGGCGGGGGGGCCTGTCACAGATACGCAGTATTTT
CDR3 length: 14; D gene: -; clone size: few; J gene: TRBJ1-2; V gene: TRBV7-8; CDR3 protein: CASSIGRLDYGYTF; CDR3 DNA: TGTGCCAGCAGCATCGGACGCCTCGACTATGGCTACACCTTC
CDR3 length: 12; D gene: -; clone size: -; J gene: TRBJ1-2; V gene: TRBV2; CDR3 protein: CASGGGWSGYTF; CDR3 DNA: TGTGCCAGCGGTGGGGGATGGAGTGGCTACACCTTC
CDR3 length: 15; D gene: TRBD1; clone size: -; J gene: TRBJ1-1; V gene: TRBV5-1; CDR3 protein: CASSQWTGPNTEAFF; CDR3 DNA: TGCGCCAGCAGCCAATGGACAGGGCCGAACACTGAAGCTTTCTTT
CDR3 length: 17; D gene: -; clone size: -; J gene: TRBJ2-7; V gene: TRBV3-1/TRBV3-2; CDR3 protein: CASSQDRGTRSHYEQYF; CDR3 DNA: TGTGCCAGCAGCCAAGATCGGGGGACACGATCACACTACGAGCAGTACTTC
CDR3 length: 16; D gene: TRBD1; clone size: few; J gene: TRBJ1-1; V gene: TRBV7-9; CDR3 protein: CAGSVGQGGGRTEAFF; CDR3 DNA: TGTGCCGGGTCCGTGGGACAGGGGGGAGGAAGGACTGAAGCTTTCTTT
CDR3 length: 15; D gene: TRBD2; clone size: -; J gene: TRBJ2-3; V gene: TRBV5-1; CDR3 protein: CASSLGGGAADTQYF; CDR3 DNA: TGCGCCAGCAGCTTGGGCGGGGGGGCAGCAGATACGCAGTATTTT
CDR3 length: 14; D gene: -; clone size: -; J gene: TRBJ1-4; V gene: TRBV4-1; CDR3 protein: CASSQAPTGEKLFF; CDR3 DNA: TGCGCCAGCAGCCAAGCCCCGACAGGTGAAAAACTGTTTTTT
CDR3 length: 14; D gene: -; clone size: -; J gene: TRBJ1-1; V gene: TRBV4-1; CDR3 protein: CASSQGGVNTEAFF; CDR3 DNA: TGCGCCAGCAGCCAAGGGGGGGTGAACACTGAAGCTTTCTTT
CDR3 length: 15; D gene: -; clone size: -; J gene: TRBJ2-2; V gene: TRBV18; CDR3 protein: CASSPPLEGPGELFF; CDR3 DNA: TGTGCCAGCTCACCGCCCCTGGAGGGACCCGGGGAGCTGTTTTTT
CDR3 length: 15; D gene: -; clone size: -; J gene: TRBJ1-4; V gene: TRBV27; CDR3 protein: CASSYHRATNEKLFF; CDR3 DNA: TGTGCCAGCAGTTACCACAGGGCAACTAATGAAAAACTGTTTTTT
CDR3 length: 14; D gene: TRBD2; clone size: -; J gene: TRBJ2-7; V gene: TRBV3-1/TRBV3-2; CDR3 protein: CASSPLAGAYEQYF; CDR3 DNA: TGTGCCAGCAGCCCACTAGCGGGGGCCTACGAGCAGTACTTC
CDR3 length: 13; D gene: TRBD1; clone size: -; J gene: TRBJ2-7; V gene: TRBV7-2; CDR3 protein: CASSWTGAYEQYF; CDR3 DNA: TGTGCCAGCAGCTGGACAGGGGCCTACGAGCAGTACTTC
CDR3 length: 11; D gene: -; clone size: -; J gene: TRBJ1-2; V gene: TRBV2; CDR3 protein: CASSDRAQSGF; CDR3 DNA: TGTGCCAGCAGTGATAGAGCCCAGTCTGGATTC
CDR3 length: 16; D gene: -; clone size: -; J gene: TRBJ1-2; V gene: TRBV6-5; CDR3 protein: CASSYSRSPVGGGYTF; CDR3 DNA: TGTGCCAGCAGTTACTCGAGGTCTCCGGTTGGGGGCGGCTACACCTTC
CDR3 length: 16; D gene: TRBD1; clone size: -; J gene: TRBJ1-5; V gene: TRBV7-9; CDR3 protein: CASSPGTATDLWPQHF; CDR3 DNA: TGTGCCAGCAGTCCGGGGACAGCTACAGACTTATGGCCCCAGCATTTT
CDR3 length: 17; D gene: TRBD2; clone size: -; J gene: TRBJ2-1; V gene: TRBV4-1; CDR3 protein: CASSQEAMLAGGSEQFF; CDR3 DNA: TGCGCCAGCAGCCAAGAGGCGATGCTAGCGGGGGGTAGTGAGCAGTTCTTC
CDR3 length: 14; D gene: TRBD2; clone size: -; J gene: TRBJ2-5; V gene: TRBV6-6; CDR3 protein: CASRFGLAGETQYF; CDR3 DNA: TGTGCCAGCAGGTTCGGACTAGCTGGTGAGACCCAGTACTTC
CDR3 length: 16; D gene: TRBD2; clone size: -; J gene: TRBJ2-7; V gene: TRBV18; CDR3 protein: CASSPVRTSGGYEQYF; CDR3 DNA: TGTGCCAGCTCACCAGTAAGGACTAGCGGGGGCTACGAGCAGTACTTC
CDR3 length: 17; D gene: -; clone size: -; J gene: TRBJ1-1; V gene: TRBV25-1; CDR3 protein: CASSGGRTYTMNTEAFF; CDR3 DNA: TGTGCCAGCAGTGGGGGGCGGACATACACGATGAACACTGAAGCTTTCTTT
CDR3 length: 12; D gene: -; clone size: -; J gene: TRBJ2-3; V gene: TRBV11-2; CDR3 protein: CASSTRTDTQYF; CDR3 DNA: TGTGCCAGCAGCACCCGCACAGATACGCAGTATTTT
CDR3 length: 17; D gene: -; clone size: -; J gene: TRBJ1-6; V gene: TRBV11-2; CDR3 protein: CASSPPPYPRGSSPLHF; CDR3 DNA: TGTGCCAGCAGCCCTCCCCCATACCCGCGGGGGTCGTCACCCCTCCACTTT
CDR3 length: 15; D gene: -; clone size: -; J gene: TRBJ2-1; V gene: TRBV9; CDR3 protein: CASSVVAGAYNEQFF; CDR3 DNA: TGTGCCAGCAGCGTAGTCGCGGGGGCTTACAATGAGCAGTTCTTC
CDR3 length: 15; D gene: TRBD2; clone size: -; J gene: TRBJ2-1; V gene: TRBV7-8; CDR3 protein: CASSLGGRGTNEQFF; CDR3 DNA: TGTGCCAGCAGCTTAGGGGGGAGGGGAACCAATGAGCAGTTCTTC